This T cell receptor beta chain was sequenced during a study of memory CD4+ T cells and cytomegalovirus serostatus. Clones were read by immunoSEQ multiplex PCR, and TCRdb kept only the in-frame ones, dropping some. Of approximately 92,000 clones listed, 80% were seen once; the top ten hold less than 4%. The sort gate was single viable CD3+CD4+CD8-CD45RO+ cells for memory CD4+ T cells. The sequence was obtained from an adult in good health and CMV-seropositive. The specimen was memory CD4+ T cells from blood.

The CDR3 DNA is TGTGCCTGGAGTGACCCAGGTCGGGGGCTCGATGAGCAGTTCTTC. Translation: CAWSDPGRGLDEQFF. The chain has TRBV30 and TRBJ2-1; D may match TRBD1 or TRBD2 (6 bases each). Trimming took off 1 base at V and 8 bases at J, with 18 bases between the two ends. CDR1 is GTSNPN, CDR2 SVGIG, per germline (reference sequence). This CDR3 has 15 amino acids.